A single sample gave rise to the 23 T cell receptor beta chains below, sequenced in a study of T-cell memory formation after mild COVID-19. Each CDR3 protein gets one entry after TCRdb re-called the 5' RACE reads with MiXCR. There are 100,000 to 150,000 distinct CDR3 sequences in the sample; roughly 15% occur only once, and approximately 15% lies in the top ten. The sample consisted of PBMCs or a T cell subset sorted from them (not recorded which). The receptors here all came from an adult woman who had mild COVID-19 (a few samples of this study predate the infection). Cell type and time point are not known.

This clonotype was observed many times. The chain combines TRBV6-5 with TRBJ2-7; D remains unclear. CDR3 length: 13 amino acids. CDR1 is MNHEY and CDR2 is SVGAGI in the germline V gene. Trimming took off 3 bases at V and 5 bases at J, with 11 bases between the two ends. CDR3 sequence: CASSYLDVDEQYF. The CDR3 nucleotides read TGTGCCAGCAGTTATCTGGACGTCGACGAGCAGTACTTC.

The rearrangement links TRBV5-1 to TRBJ2-3; 8 positions agree with TRBD1. Germline V gene data show CDR1 as SGHRS and CDR2 as YFSETQ. This CDR3 comprises 17 residues. The V gene end was trimmed by 0 bases and the J gene end by 3 bases; junction bases not matched to a gene: 9. The CDR3 here is CASSLASTGASTDTQYF. The CDR3 coding sequence is TGCGCCAGCAGCTTGGCCTCGACAGGGGCGAGTACAGATACGCAGTATTTT.

Ten or more counts support this clonotype. This chain links TRBV9 with TRBJ1-4; 7 bases map to TRBD1. V lost 3 bases to trimming and J lost 3 bases; unmatched junction nucleotides: 8. Germline V gene data show CDR1 as SGDLS and CDR2 as YYNGEE. This CDR3 has 16 amino acids. The CDR3, as DNA: TGTGCCAGCAGCGCGAAGACAGGGTTCGCTAATGAAAAACTGTTTTTT. Translating it yields CASSAKTGFANEKLFF.

This clonotype was observed a few times. The V and J genes are TRBV19 and TRBJ2-3; no definite D call. The CDR3 runs to 13 residues. Germline CDR1 and CDR2: LNHDA and SQIVND (reference sequence). V was clipped by 3 bases and J by 4 bases, with 8 bases between them. This chain's CDR3 is CASSIPGPDTQYF. CDR3 DNA: TGTGCCAGTAGTATCCCCGGCCCAGATACGCAGTATTTT.

This clonotype turned up a few times. The chain couples TRBV15 to TRBJ2-7; no clear D. CDR3 size: 12 residues. V was cut by 3 bases and J by 7 bases, with 10 bases left in between. Germline values: CDR1 LNHNV, CDR2 YYDKDF (reference sequence). The CDR3 coding sequence is TGTGCCACCAGCAGTGACCGGAAGGAGCAGTACTTC. This codes for CATSSDRKEQYF.

This clonotype occurred a few times. The chain uses TRBV4-3 and TRBJ2-1; weak D call: TRBD2 (6 bases). V dropped 2 bases and J dropped 4 bases, with 15 bases sitting between them. The V gene's germline CDR1 is LGHNA and CDR2 YSLEER. The CDR3 is 16 residues long. The CDR3 loop reads CASSQNAVTRYNEQFF. The CDR3 DNA reads TGCGCCAGCAGCCAAAATGCTGTGACTAGGTACAATGAGCAGTTCTTC.

This clonotype has more than one count but fewer than ten. This chain uses TRBV9 with TRBJ2-7; D may be TRBD2 (6 bases). V was cut by 0 bases and J by 5 bases, with 15 bases left in between. From germline, CDR1 is SGDLS and CDR2 YYNGEE. This CDR3 is 15 amino acids long. CDR3 sequence: CASSVEGRMQDEQYF. The CDR3 coding sequence is TGTGCCAGCAGCGTAGAAGGGAGGATGCAGGACGAGCAGTACTTC.

The rearrangement uses TRBV6-5 and TRBJ1-1; 8 nucleotides match TRBD1. The CDR3 extends over 13 amino acids. The trim removed 6 bases at V and 7 bases at J, leaving 7 bases unmatched. Germline V CDR1 and CDR2: MNHEY, SVGAGI. The CDR3 DNA reads as TGTGCCAGCAGCCCCGGCAGGGGGCTTGAAGCTTTCTTT. This codes for CASSPGRGLEAFF.

The sample holds a few counts of this clonotype. The gene calls are TRBV24-1 and TRBJ2-2, with a possible D match to TRBD1 (5 bases). Germline V gene lookup returns CDR1 KGHDR and CDR2 SFDVKD. The V and J ends lost 1 base and 6 bases respectively, with 14 bases between them. The CDR3 has 16 residues. CDR3 coding DNA: TGTGCCACCAGTGATTTTAGACAGAGGATCGCCGGGGAGCTGTTTTTT. Translated: CATSDFRQRIAGELFF.

This clonotype was seen ten or more times. The chain has TRBV27 and TRBJ2-1, with D perhaps TRBD1 (6 bases). Trimming took off 5 bases at V and 8 bases at J, with 16 bases between the two ends. CDR3 size: 14 residues. Germline CDR1 and CDR2: MNHEY and SMNVEV (reference sequence). The chain's CDR3 is CASSPLLRGHEQFF. In DNA, the CDR3 is TGTGCCAGCAGTCCACTGCTCAGGGGCCATGAGCAGTTCTTC.

V gene TRBV5-1 combines with J gene TRBJ1-1; the match to TRBD1 covers 7 bases. Germline CDR1 and CDR2: SGHRS and YFSETQ. This CDR3 spans 16 amino acids. Trimming cost V 0 bases and J 1 base; bases outside gene matches: 6. CDR3 coding DNA: TGCGCCAGCAGCTTGGAGGGGACAGAGAAGAACACTGAAGCTTTCTTT. This encodes CASSLEGTEKNTEAFF.

The chain has TRBV9 and TRBJ1-2, with 7 bases fitting TRBD1. CDR3 length: 17 residues. With V trimmed by 3 bases and J by 0 bases, 11 bases remained unmatched. CDR1 is SGDLS and CDR2 is YYNGEE in the germline V gene. The CDR3 region has the DNA TGTGCCAGCAGCGAAGAGGTACAGGGGAATCCTAACTATGGCTACACCTTC. It is translated as CASSEEVQGNPNYGYTF.

There are many counts of this clonotype. J is TRBJ2-7 and V is TRBV4-2; TRBD2 matches at 11 bases. Trimming removed 0 bases from V and 4 bases from J; junction bases left unmatched: 5. CDR1 LGHNA and CDR2 YNFKEQ come from the germline V gene. This CDR3 contains 16 residues. Here the CDR3 DNA reads TGTGCCAGCAGCCAAGATGTAGCGGGAGGGAGTTACGAGCAGTACTTC. Its translation: CASSQDVAGGSYEQYF.

The genes are TRBV5-1 and TRBJ2-7, with a weak D call TRBD1 (5 bases). CDR3 length equals 12 residues. CDR1 SGHRS and CDR2 YFSETQ come from the germline V gene. V was cut by 10 bases and J by 3 bases, with 14 bases left in between. This CDR3 is CAPPGLIYEQYF. The CDR3 DNA sequence: TGCGCCCCTCCAGGGCTCATCTACGAGCAGTACTTC.

V usage is TRBV15 and J usage is TRBJ2-7; D is undetermined. This CDR3 is built from 13 residues. Trimming left V 0 bases short and J 6 bases short, with 9 bases between. CDR1 is LNHNV and CDR2 is YYDKDF in the germline V gene (reference sequence). In nucleotides, the CDR3 is TGTGCCACCAGCAGAGATAGTAGGAGCGAGCAGTACTTC. It encodes CATSRDSRSEQYF.

V usage is TRBV20-1 and J usage is TRBJ1-6; D is possibly TRBD1 (5 bases). Per the germline V gene, CDR1 is DFQATT and CDR2 is SNEGSKA (reference sequence). Trimming stripped 1 base from V and 9 bases from J, with 16 bases between. This CDR3 is 15 amino acids long. CDR3 region: CSARADGSRGSPLHF. The CDR3 DNA is TGCAGTGCTAGAGCCGACGGCTCGAGGGGTTCACCCCTCCACTTT.

The chain employs TRBV25-1 and TRBJ2-7, with TRBD1 matching 7 bases. The V gene end was trimmed by 4 bases and the J gene end by 6 bases; junction bases not matched to a gene: 12. This CDR3 has 15 residues. Germline V lookup: CDR1 MGHDK, CDR2 SYGVNS. The DNA of the CDR3 is TGTGCCAGCAGTGTCCTGTCAGACAGGGCATCCGAGCAGTACTTC. This translates into CASSVLSDRASEQYF.

This clonotype has just a few counts. The V gene is TRBV11-2, the J gene TRBJ2-7; D remains unclear. The V gene lost 5 bases and the J gene lost 4 bases, with 18 bases spanning the gap. CDR1 is SGHAT and CDR2 is FQNNGV in the germline V gene. This CDR3 contains 15 residues. For the CDR3, the DNA is TGTGCCAGCAGCCCAGCCCCTAGTAACGTATACGAGCAGTACTTC. This translates into CASSPAPSNVYEQYF.

The rearrangement joins TRBV20-1 to TRBJ2-7; TRBD2 matches 10 bases. Germline V gives CDR1 DFQATT, CDR2 SNEGSKA (reference sequence). The CDR3 length is 14 residues. The ends lost 3 bases at V and 0 bases at J; junction bases unmatched: 2. The CDR3 loop reads CSARGLASSYEQYF. CDR3 bases: TGCAGTGCTAGGGGACTAGCGAGCTCCTACGAGCAGTACTTC.

The CDR3 spells CAWTRSSYNEQFF. The CDR3 DNA reads TGTGCCTGGACTAGAAGCTCCTACAATGAGCAGTTCTTC. The chain has TRBV30 and TRBJ2-1; D is unresolved. The CDR3 extends over 13 amino acids. The germline V gene encodes CDR1 GTSNPN and CDR2 SVGIG (reference sequence). With 4 bases removed from V and 0 bases from J, the gap between germline ends came to 7 bases. The full variable domain, completed using reference TRBV30 and TRBJ2-1, is SQTIHQWPATLVQPVGSPLSLECTVEGTSNPNLYWYRQAAGRGLQLLFYSVGIGQISSEVPQNLSASRPQDRQFILSSKKLLLSDSGFYLCAWTRSSYNEQFFGPGTRLTVL.

The CDR3 protein is CASSLDRLAGTYNEQFF. In DNA form, the CDR3 reads TGCGCCAGCAGCTTGGATCGACTAGCGGGTACCTACAATGAGCAGTTCTTC. The chain has TRBV5-1 and TRBJ2-1; 10 bases agree with TRBD2. The CDR3 sequence is 17 residues long. CDR1 SGHRS and CDR2 YFSETQ come from the germline V gene. The V segment lost 0 bases and the J segment 2 bases; nucleotides outside the gene matches: 5. Looking up the rest from reference TRBV5-1 and TRBJ2-1 gives the full variable domain: KAGVTQTPRYLIKTRGQQVTLSCSPISGHRSVSWYQQTPGQGLQFLFEYFSETQRNKGNFPGRFSGRQFSNSRSEMNVSTLELGDSALYLCASSLDRLAGTYNEQFFGPGTRLTVL.

This clonotype has only a few counts. This chain connects TRBV6-5 to TRBJ1-2; D call uncertain. CDR1 is MNHEY, CDR2 SVGAGI, per germline. V lost 2 bases to trimming and J lost 6 bases, with 22 bases between them. The CDR3 extends over 17 amino acids. The CDR3 is CASSYETTVDFPNGYTF. DNA for the CDR3: TGTGCCAGCAGTTACGAGACGACGGTGGACTTCCCCAATGGCTACACCTTC.

The chain links TRBV12-3 or TRBV12-4 to TRBJ2-6; D is ambiguous. The CDR3 is made up of 15 amino acids. V shed 5 bases and J shed 4 bases, with 12 bases lying between them. CDR3 bases: TGTGCCAGCAGTGGACGCGGACCCGGGGCCAACGTCCTGACTTTC. This codes for CASSGRGPGANVLTF.